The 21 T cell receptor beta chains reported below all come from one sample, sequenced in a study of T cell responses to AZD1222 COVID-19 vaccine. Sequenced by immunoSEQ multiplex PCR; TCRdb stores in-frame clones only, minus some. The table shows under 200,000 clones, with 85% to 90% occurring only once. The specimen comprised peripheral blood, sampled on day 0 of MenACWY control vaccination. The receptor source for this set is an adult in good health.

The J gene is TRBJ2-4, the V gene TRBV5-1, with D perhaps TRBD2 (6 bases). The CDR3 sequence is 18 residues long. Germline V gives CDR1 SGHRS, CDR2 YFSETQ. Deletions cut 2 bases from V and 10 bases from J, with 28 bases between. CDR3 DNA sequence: TGCGCCAGCAGCTTCCGCATACGAACGACGGAGGGTCAGAGTATTCAGTACTTC. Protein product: CASSFRIRTTEGQSIQYF.

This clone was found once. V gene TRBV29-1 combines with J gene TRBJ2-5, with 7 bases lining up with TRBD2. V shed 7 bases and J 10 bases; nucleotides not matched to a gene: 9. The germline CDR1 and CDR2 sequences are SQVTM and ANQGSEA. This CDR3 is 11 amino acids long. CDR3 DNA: TGCAGCGCCACCAAACCGGGAGGCCAGTACTTC. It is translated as CSATKPGGQYF.

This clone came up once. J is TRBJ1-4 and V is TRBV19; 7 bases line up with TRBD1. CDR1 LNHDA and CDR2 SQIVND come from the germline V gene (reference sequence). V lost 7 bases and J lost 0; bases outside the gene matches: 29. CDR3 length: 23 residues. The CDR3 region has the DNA TGTGCCAGTAACCCACGGACAGGCCGGAGGGTTATCGGGCTGAATGCAACTAATGAAAAACTGTTTTTT. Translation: CASNPRTGRRVIGLNATNEKLFF.

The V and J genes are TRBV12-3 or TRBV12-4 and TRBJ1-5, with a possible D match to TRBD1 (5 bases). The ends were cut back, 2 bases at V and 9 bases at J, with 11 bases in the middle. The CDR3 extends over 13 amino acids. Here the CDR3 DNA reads TGTGCCAGCAGTTTACAGGGATTCCGGCCCCAGCATTTT. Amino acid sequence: CASSLQGFRPQHF.

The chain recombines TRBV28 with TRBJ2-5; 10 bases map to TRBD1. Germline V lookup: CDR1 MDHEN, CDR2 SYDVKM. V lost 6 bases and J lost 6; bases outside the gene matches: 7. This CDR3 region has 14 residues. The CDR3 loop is CASSPPGQGKTQYF. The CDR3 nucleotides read TGTGCCAGCAGCCCGCCGGGACAGGGGAAGACCCAGTACTTC.

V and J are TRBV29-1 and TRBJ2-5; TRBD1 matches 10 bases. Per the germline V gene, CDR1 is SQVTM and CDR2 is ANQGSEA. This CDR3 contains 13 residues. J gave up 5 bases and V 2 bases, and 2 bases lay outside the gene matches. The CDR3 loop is CSVELGQGETQYF. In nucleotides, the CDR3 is TGCAGCGTTGAATTGGGACAGGGGGAGACCCAGTACTTC.

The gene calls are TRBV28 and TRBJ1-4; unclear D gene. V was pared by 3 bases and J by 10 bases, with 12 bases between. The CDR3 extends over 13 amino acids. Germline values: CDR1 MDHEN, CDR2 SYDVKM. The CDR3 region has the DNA TGTGCCAGCAGTTTTCCCGATTCCGGAAAACTGTTTTTT. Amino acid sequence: CASSFPDSGKLFF.

The CDR3 reads CASSVGQGNEKLFF. CDR3 in DNA: TGTGCCAGCAGCGTAGGGCAGGGGAATGAAAAACTGTTTTTT. The J gene is TRBJ1-4, the V gene TRBV9, with a possible D match to TRBD1 (6 bases). CDR1 is SGDLS, CDR2 YYNGEE, per germline. The CDR3 totals 14 residues. Trimming shortened V by 0 bases and J by 5 bases, and 8 bases separated the two germline ends.

The CDR3, as DNA: TGTGCCAGCAGCCTCGGACAGGGGGCTTTCTTT. Translation: CASSLGQGAFF. The gene calls are TRBV7-9 and TRBJ1-1; TRBD1 matches 9 bases. CDR1 and CDR2 (germline): SEHNR, FQNEAQ (reference sequence). This CDR3 comprises 11 residues. V shed 5 bases and J 11 bases; nucleotides not matched to a gene: 3.

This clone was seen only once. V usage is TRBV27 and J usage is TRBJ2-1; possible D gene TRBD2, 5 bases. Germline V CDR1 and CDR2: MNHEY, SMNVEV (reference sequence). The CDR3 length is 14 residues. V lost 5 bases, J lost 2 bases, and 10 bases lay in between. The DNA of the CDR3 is TGTGCCAGCAGTCAATACGGGACCTACAATGAGCAGTTCTTC. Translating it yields CASSQYGTYNEQFF.

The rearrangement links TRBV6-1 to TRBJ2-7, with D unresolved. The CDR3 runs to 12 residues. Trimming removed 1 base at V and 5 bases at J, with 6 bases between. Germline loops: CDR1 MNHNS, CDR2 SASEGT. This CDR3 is CASSEVGNEQYF. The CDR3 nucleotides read TGTGCCAGCAGTGAAGTGGGGAACGAGCAGTACTTC.

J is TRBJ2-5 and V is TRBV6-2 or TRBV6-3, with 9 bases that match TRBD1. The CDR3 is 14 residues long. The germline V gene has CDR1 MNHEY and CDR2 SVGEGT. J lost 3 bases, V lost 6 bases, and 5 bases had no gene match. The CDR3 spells CASSLRDREETQYF. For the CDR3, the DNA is TGTGCCAGCAGCCTCCGGGACAGGGAAGAGACCCAGTACTTC.

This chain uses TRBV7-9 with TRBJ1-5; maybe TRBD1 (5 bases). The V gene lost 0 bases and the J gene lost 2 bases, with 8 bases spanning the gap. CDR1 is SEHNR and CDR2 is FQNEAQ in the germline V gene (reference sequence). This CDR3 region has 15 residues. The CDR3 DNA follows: TGTGCCAGCAGCTTAGCTGGGGGAGGCAATCAGCCCCAGCATTTT. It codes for CASSLAGGGNQPQHF.

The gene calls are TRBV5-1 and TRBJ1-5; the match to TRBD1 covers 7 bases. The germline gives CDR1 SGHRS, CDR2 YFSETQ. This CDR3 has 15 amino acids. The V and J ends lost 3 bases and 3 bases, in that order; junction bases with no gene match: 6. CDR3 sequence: CASSSTGDPNQPQHF. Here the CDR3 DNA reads TGCGCCAGCAGCTCCACAGGGGACCCCAATCAGCCCCAGCATTTT.

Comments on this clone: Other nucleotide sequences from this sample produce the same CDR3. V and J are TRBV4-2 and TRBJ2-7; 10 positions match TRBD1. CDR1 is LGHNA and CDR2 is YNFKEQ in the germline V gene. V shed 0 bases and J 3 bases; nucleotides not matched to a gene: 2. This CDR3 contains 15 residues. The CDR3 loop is CASSQERTGGYEQYF. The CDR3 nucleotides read TGTGCCAGCAGCCAAGAAAGGACAGGGGGCTACGAGCAGTACTTC.

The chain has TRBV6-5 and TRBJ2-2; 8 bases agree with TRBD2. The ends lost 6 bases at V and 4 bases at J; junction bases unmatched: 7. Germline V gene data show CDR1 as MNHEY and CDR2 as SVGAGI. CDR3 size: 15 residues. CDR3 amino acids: CASSPAGGGTGELFF. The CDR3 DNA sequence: TGTGCCAGCAGCCCCGCGGGGGGCGGCACCGGGGAGCTGTTTTTT.

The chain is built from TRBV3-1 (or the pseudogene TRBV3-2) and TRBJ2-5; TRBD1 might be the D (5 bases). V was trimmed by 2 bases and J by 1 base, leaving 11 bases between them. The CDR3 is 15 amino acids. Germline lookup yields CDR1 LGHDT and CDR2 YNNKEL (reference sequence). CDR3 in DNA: TGTGCCAGCAGCCAAACCCAGACAGCCCAAGAGACCCAGTACTTC. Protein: CASSQTQTAQETQYF.

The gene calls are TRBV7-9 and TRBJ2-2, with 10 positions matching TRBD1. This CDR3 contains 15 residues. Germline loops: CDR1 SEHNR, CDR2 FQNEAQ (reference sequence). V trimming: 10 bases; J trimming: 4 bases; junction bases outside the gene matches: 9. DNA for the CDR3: TGTGCCATCCCACCGGGACAGGGGACCACCGGGGAGCTGTTTTTT. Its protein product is CAIPPGQGTTGELFF.

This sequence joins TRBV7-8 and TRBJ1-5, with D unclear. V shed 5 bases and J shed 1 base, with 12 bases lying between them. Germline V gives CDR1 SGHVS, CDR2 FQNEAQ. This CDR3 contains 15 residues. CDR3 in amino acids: CASSQDLGSNQPQHF. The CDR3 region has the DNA TGTGCCAGCAGCCAGGACCTAGGGAGCAATCAGCCCCAGCATTTT.

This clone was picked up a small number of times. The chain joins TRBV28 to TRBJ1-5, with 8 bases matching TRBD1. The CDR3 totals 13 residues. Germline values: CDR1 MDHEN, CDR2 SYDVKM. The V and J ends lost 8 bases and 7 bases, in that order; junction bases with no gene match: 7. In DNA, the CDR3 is TGTGCCAGCGACGACAGGGGTGGCCAGCCCCAGCATTTT. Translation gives CASDDRGGQPQHF.

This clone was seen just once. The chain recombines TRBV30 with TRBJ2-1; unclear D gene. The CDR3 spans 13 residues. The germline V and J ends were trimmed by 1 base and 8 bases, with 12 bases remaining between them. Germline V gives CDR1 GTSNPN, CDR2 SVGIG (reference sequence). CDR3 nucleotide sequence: TGTGCCTGGAGTGAACCAAATAGAGATGAGCAGTTCTTC. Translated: CAWSEPNRDEQFF.